A selection of T cell receptor beta chains follows, all from one sample in a study of regulatory T cells in long-lasting Graves disease. TCRdb reanalysed the multiplex PCR reads using MiXCR and keeps one entry per CDR3 protein. The sample has 530,000 or so distinct CDR3 sequences, roughly 13% seen once. These data were also reused for a study on T cells in Graves' hyperthyroidism and ophthalmopathy.

The sample here was peripheral blood mononuclear cells (PBMCs), taken at new diagnosis, from a patient treated with antithyroid drugs. Every receptor here comes from a young man with Graves disease. Both conserved end residues are part of each CDR3. The D gene is left open where the match is weak. For some rows the clone size is stated as once, few or many, or as a class when expanded; others skip it.

D gene	clone size	V gene	J gene	CDR3 DNA	CDR3 protein
NA	many	TRBV20-1	TRBJ2-3	TGCAGTGCTAGCGGGTGGGAGACAGATACGCAGTATTTT	CSASGWETDTQYF
NA	many	TRBV5-1	TRBJ1-1	TGCGCCAGCTCGTCCTTTTTGAACACTGAAGCTTTCTTT	CASSSFLNTEAFF
NA	many	TRBV3-1	TRBJ1-2	TGTGCCAGCAGCCACCTCCAGGTTAGTGGCTACACCTTC	CASSHLQVSGYTF
NA	many	TRBV20-1	TRBJ1-5	TGCAGTGCTAGAGATACAAGGGGAGCAGGGCCCCAGCATTTT	CSARDTRGAGPQHF
TRBD2	many	TRBV12-3/TRBV12-4	TRBJ2-2	TGTGCCAGCAGCCACAGCTTCCTAGCGGGACCCACCGGGGAGCTGTTTTTT	CASSHSFLAGPTGELFF
NA	few	TRBV24-1	TRBJ2-5	TGTGCCACCAGTGACGTGGGGGGCCAAGAGACCCAGTACTTC	CATSDVGGQETQYF
NA	few	TRBV10-1	TRBJ2-5	TGCGCCAGCAGTGAAGACAGGACCCAAGAGACCCAGTACTTC	CASSEDRTQETQYF
NA	NA	TRBV3-1	TRBJ1-4	TGTGCCAGCAGCCAGGAGGGGGATAAAAGAAAACTGTTTTTT	CASSQEGDKRKLFF
NA	NA	TRBV4-2	TRBJ1-1	TGTGCCAGCAGCCACTCCGAGTTGAACACTGAAGCTTTCTTT	CASSHSELNTEAFF
NA	NA	TRBV25-1	TRBJ1-6	TGTGCCAGCAGTCCTTCGGAGGCTTATAATTCACCCCTCCACTTT	CASSPSEAYNSPLHF
TRBD2	many	TRBV5-1	TRBJ2-1	TGCGCCAGCAGCTTCGATAGCGGGCGTCACAATGAGCAGTTCTTC	CASSFDSGRHNEQFF
TRBD2	NA	TRBV5-4	TRBJ2-7	TGTGCCAGCAGCCTTACTAGCGGGAGGGTCAACGAGCAGTACTTC	CASSLTSGRVNEQYF
TRBD1	many	TRBV6-1	TRBJ2-3	TGTGCCAGCAGCTCCGGGACAGGGTCAGATACGCAGTATTTT	CASSSGTGSDTQYF
TRBD1	NA	TRBV18	TRBJ2-5	TGTGCCAGCCTCCGGGACAGATCGCAAGAGACCCAGTACTTC	CASLRDRSQETQYF
TRBD2	few	TRBV7-6	TRBJ2-1	TGTGCCAGCAGCTCTAGCGGGGGGTACAATGAGCAGTTCTTC	CASSSSGGYNEQFF
NA	many	TRBV27	TRBJ2-3	TGTGCCAGCAGTTTATCGTTAGTTGGCACAGATACGCAGTATTTT	CASSLSLVGTDTQYF
NA	many	TRBV2	TRBJ2-5	TGTGCCAGCACCAGAACCGGGGGGCAAGGAGAGACCCAGTACTTC	CASTRTGGQGETQYF
NA	few	TRBV19	TRBJ2-1	TGTGCCAGTAGTATGGGGAGGCGCTCCTACAATGAGCAGTTCTTC	CASSMGRRSYNEQFF
TRBD2	many	TRBV20-1	TRBJ2-1	TGCAGTGCTAGAGATCCACTAGCGGGAGAGGATAAGCAGTTCTTC	CSARDPLAGEDKQFF
NA	few	TRBV29-1	TRBJ1-1	TGCAGCGTCATACAGGGTGCCACTGAAGCTTTCTTT	CSVIQGATEAFF
NA	many	TRBV20-1	TRBJ1-1	TGCAGTGCTAGACAAAACTTCAGGGGCCCCAACAACACTGAAGCTTTCTTT	CSARQNFRGPNNTEAFF
NA	many	TRBV2	TRBJ1-5	TGTGCCAGCAGGACGGACTATCAGCCCCAGCATTTT	CASRTDYQPQHF
NA	many	TRBV30	TRBJ1-3	TGTGCCTGGAGTGCCGGGGCCGGAACCTCTGGAAACACCATATATTTT	CAWSAGAGTSGNTIYF
TRBD2	once	TRBV24-1	TRBJ2-3	TGTGCCACCAGTGATGGGCTAGCGGGAGGCTTTAGCACAGATACGCAGTATTTT	CATSDGLAGGFSTDTQYF
TRBD2	few	TRBV6-1	TRBJ2-2	TGTGCCAGCAAAACCGGGAGCGGGATTACGAACACCGGGGAGCTGTTTTTT	CASKTGSGITNTGELFF
NA	NA	TRBV6-2/TRBV6-3	TRBJ1-5	TGTGCCAGCAGTTACTCCCTTCAGCCCCAGCATTTT	CASSYSLQPQHF
NA	many	TRBV20-1	TRBJ1-3	TGCAGTGCTACGGAATATGGAAACACCATATATTTT	CSATEYGNTIYF
NA	many	TRBV7-8	TRBJ1-2	TGTGCCAGCAGCTTAGAACGGGCCGGCGGCTACACCTTC	CASSLERAGGYTF
TRBD1	NA	TRBV6-1	TRBJ2-7	TGTGCCAGCAGTAATCGTCGGACAGGGATGAACGAGCAGTACTTC	CASSNRRTGMNEQYF
NA	NA	TRBV7-2	TRBJ2-2	TGTGCCAGCAGCTCCACCAGACACCTCACCGGGGAGCTGTTTTTT	CASSSTRHLTGELFF
TRBD1	many	TRBV28	TRBJ1-5	TGTGCCAGCAGGGGACAGGGGGGGAATCAGCCCCAGCATTTT	CASRGQGGNQPQHF
TRBD2	many	TRBV27	TRBJ2-7	TGTGCCAGCAGGTCAACACTAGCGGGAGGCTCCTACGAGCAGTACTTC	CASRSTLAGGSYEQYF
NA	NA	TRBV3-1	TRBJ2-2	TGTGCCAGCAGCCACACCCAGTCATCGAACACCGGGGAGCTGTTTTTT	CASSHTQSSNTGELFF
NA	few	TRBV28	TRBJ1-5	TGTGCCAGCAGTTCGAAACGGACTCGGGTCAATCAGCCCCAGCATTTT	CASSSKRTRVNQPQHF
NA	many	TRBV6-2/TRBV6-3	TRBJ1-2	TGTGCCAGCGCTACAGATAACTATGGCTACACCTTC	CASATDNYGYTF
NA	many	TRBV7-8	TRBJ2-5	TGTGCCAGCAGCCCCAGACCGGGATTTGAGACCCAGTACTTC	CASSPRPGFETQYF
TRBD1	NA	TRBV7-3	TRBJ2-6	TGTGCCAGCAGCTTCTGGACAGGGGCAGTTTCTGGGGCCAACGTCCTGACTTTC	CASSFWTGAVSGANVLTF
NA	few	TRBV29-1	TRBJ2-1	TGCAGCGTTAAAGGATTTTGGACCAAAAACAATGAGCAGTTCTTC	CSVKGFWTKNNEQFF
NA	many	TRBV5-1	TRBJ2-3	TGCGCCAGCAGCTTCGAACAGGGAAATGTAGATACGCAGTATTTT	CASSFEQGNVDTQYF
NA	many	TRBV20-1	TRBJ2-7	TGCAGTGCTAGACTCCTAGAAGACTCCTACGAGCAGTACTTC	CSARLLEDSYEQYF